The next 20 T cell receptor beta chains were all read from a single sample in a study of PD-L1 blockade in urothelial cancer. Time point reported: pretreatment peripheral blood. TCRdb keeps only in-frame clones here, not all; method: immunoSEQ multiplex PCR. Of 60,000 to 70,000 clones listed, about 86% are singletons. The starting material was PBMCs, obtained around atezolizumab (anti-PD-L1) treatment. These receptors all come from a man aged 70 or older with urothelial cancer.

The genes are TRBV20-1 and TRBJ2-5; possibly TRBD2 for D (5 bases). V lost 6 bases to trimming and J lost 3 bases, with 5 bases between them. This CDR3 contains 10 residues. Germline CDR1 is DFQATT and CDR2 is SNEGSKA (reference sequence). DNA of the CDR3: TGCAGTGCGGGAGAAGAGACCCAGTACTTC. Protein sequence: CSAGEETQYF.

This clone was observed many times. The chain carries TRBV29-1 and TRBJ2-1, with TRBD1 identical over 7 bases. This CDR3 has 15 residues. The trim removed 0 bases at V and 6 bases at J, leaving 8 bases unmatched. Germline loops: CDR1 SQVTM, CDR2 ANQGSEA. CDR3 bases: TGCAGCGTTGAAGACGACAGGGTGATCGGCAATGAGCAGTTCTTC. It translates to CSVEDDRVIGNEQFF.

The chain links TRBV2 to TRBJ1-2; the match to TRBD1 covers 8 bases. The V and J ends lost 6 bases and 5 bases, in that order; junction bases with no gene match: 14. The CDR3 has 16 residues. Germline assignment: CDR1 SNHLY and CDR2 FYNNEI. Here the CDR3 reads CASRGQGSPSGYGYTF. CDR3 DNA: TGTGCCAGCAGAGGACAGGGATCCCCCTCTGGGTATGGCTACACCTTC.

This clone has a handful of counts. The chain is built from TRBV6-1 and TRBJ1-5, with 8 bases fitting TRBD1. Looked up from germline, CDR1 is MNHNS and CDR2 is SASEGT. After removal of 5 bases from V and 4 bases from J, the junction contained 7 bases not matched to a gene. The CDR3 has 15 residues. CDR3 nucleotide sequence: TGTGCCAGCAGTCAAGGACAGGGCGGAAATCAGCCCCAGCATTTT. Its translation: CASSQGQGGNQPQHF.

The J gene is TRBJ2-1, the V gene TRBV18, with a weak D call TRBD1 (6 bases). The V and J ends lost 3 bases and 7 bases respectively, with 13 bases between them. The CDR3 sequence is 14 residues long. From germline, CDR1 is KGHSH and CDR2 LQKENI. Written as DNA, the CDR3 is TGTGCCAGCTCACCCGGGACAACCAGGAATGAGCAGTTCTTC. Translated: CASSPGTTRNEQFF.

This clone came up once. The V gene is TRBV6-4, the J gene TRBJ1-3, with TRBD1 matching 7 bases. This CDR3 is built from 16 residues. CDR1 is MRHNA and CDR2 is SNTAGT in the germline V gene. V dropped 7 bases and J dropped 4; count of bases not matched to a gene: 13. The CDR3 nucleotides are TGTGCCAGCACCCTCGGCCGGGACAGTCAAGGAAACACCATATATTTT. This gives the protein CASTLGRDSQGNTIYF.

V gene TRBV2 combines with J gene TRBJ1-5, with D perhaps TRBD1 (6 bases). This CDR3 is 15 amino acids long. Germline V gene data show CDR1 as SNHLY and CDR2 as FYNNEI. Trimming took 6 bases from V and 6 from J, leaving 18 bases between them. The DNA for the CDR3 is TGTGCCAGCAGCGAAACCAGGGGACGAGGTCAGCCCCAGCATTTT. Translation: CASSETRGRGQPQHF.

This clone has just one count. The gene calls are TRBV6-4 and TRBJ2-7; 11 bases match TRBD1. The junction had 5 bases not matched to a gene; V was cut back by 2 bases and J by 2 bases. Germline V lookup: CDR1 MRHNA, CDR2 SNTAGT. The CDR3 is 16 amino acids. In DNA, the CDR3 is TGTGCCAGCAGTGACGAATGGACAGGGGGCACCTACGAGCAGTACTTC. Translating gives CASSDEWTGGTYEQYF.

This sequence joins TRBV7-9 and TRBJ1-1; D gene uncertain. V was trimmed by 5 bases and J by 5 bases, leaving 9 bases between them. The germline CDR1 and CDR2 sequences are SEHNR and FQNEAQ (reference sequence). This CDR3 is 12 amino acids long. The CDR3 DNA sequence: TGTGCCAGCAGCAAAGCGGGAACTGAAGCTTTCTTT. Amino acids: CASSKAGTEAFF.

V usage is TRBV2 and J usage is TRBJ1-2; TRBD1 aligns across 7 bases. CDR3 length: 14 residues. Trimming took 4 bases from V and 10 from J; bases not matched to a gene: 12. Germline CDR1 is SNHLY and CDR2 is FYNNEI. In DNA, the CDR3 is TGTGCCAGCAGTGTTGAGGCAGGGGGAGCTATCTACACCTTC. Protein product: CASSVEAGGAIYTF.

The chain is built from TRBV18 and TRBJ2-3; 10 nucleotides agree with TRBD2. This CDR3 spans 15 amino acids. Germline loops: CDR1 KGHSH, CDR2 LQKENI. V was clipped by 6 bases and J by 3 bases; unmatched bases: 6. The CDR3 DNA sequence: TGTGCCAGCTCTCGCATAGCGGGAGGAACAGATACGCAGTATTTT. Residues: CASSRIAGGTDTQYF.

The chain uses TRBV5-8 and TRBJ1-5; 7 nucleotides line up with TRBD1. CDR1 and CDR2 (germline): SGHTS, YDEGEE. The trim removed 2 bases at V and 0 bases at J, leaving 2 bases unmatched. This CDR3 spans 15 amino acids. In DNA, the CDR3 is TGTGCCAGCAGCTTTGACAGGGATAGCAATCAGCCCCAGCATTTT. Protein sequence: CASSFDRDSNQPQHF.

The CDR3 sequence is CASSSNSGRYEQYF. CDR3 nucleotides: TGCGCCAGCAGCAGCAATAGCGGGAGATACGAGCAGTACTTC. The chain joins TRBV5-1 to TRBJ2-7, with 9 bases lining up with TRBD2. From germline, CDR1 is SGHRS and CDR2 YFSETQ. The V segment lost 4 bases and the J segment 4 bases; nucleotides outside the gene matches: 6. This CDR3 is built from 14 residues.

CDR3 coding DNA: TGTGCCAGCAGCCCGCGAGGCTGGCATTTT. Protein: CASSPRGWHF. V is TRBV7-9 and J is TRBJ1-5; D ambiguous. The V gene lost 5 bases and the J gene lost 15 bases, with 11 bases spanning the gap. In germline, CDR1 is SEHNR, CDR2 FQNEAQ (reference sequence). The CDR3 has 10 residues.

V usage is TRBV5-4 and J usage is TRBJ1-1; 9 bases align to TRBD1. This CDR3 has 16 residues. Germline loops: CDR1 SGHNT, CDR2 YYREEE (reference sequence). The trim removed 0 bases at V and 1 base at J, leaving 4 bases unmatched. CDR3 sequence reads: CASSLGRQGGNTEAFF. In nucleotides, the CDR3 is TGTGCCAGCAGCTTGGGCCGACAGGGGGGGAACACTGAAGCTTTCTTT.

V gene TRBV29-1 combines with J gene TRBJ2-5, with a possible D match to TRBD1 (5 bases). The length of the CDR3 is 12 residues. Germline V gives CDR1 SQVTM, CDR2 ANQGSEA. V dropped 4 bases and J dropped 3 bases, with 9 bases sitting between them. CDR3 loop: CSVGQRKETQYF. Written as DNA, the CDR3 is TGCAGCGTTGGACAGAGAAAAGAGACCCAGTACTTC.

This clone was observed a handful of times. The gene calls are TRBV15 and TRBJ2-6; D call uncertain. The germline CDR1 and CDR2 sequences are LNHNV and YYDKDF (reference sequence). The CDR3 is 17 residues long. Between the trimmed V and J ends, which lost 2 bases and 4 bases, there was a span of 15 bases. The CDR3, as DNA: TGTGCCACCAGCAGATTTTCTGGAGAAGCAGGGGCCAACGTCCTGACTTTC. It codes for CATSRFSGEAGANVLTF.

The table lists this clone with a few counts. The V and J genes are TRBV5-1 and TRBJ1-2; the D gene is possibly TRBD1 (5 bases). The V gene's germline CDR1 is SGHRS and CDR2 YFSETQ. V dropped 4 bases and J dropped 4 bases, with 11 bases sitting between them. The CDR3 totals 13 residues. CDR3 protein: CASSPRDSYGYTF. The CDR3 DNA sequence: TGCGCCAGCAGCCCGCGCGACAGCTATGGCTACACCTTC.

The chain links TRBV19 to TRBJ2-2, with 7 bases aligning to TRBD1. The CDR3 sequence is 15 residues long. From germline, CDR1 is LNHDA and CDR2 SQIVND (reference sequence). Unmatched junction bases numbered 4, after V lost 6 bases and J lost 0 bases. CDR3 in amino acids: CASSTRGTNTGELFF. In DNA form, the CDR3 reads TGTGCCAGTAGCACCAGGGGGACGAACACCGGGGAGCTGTTTTTT.

V gene TRBV18 combines with J gene TRBJ2-7; 16 positions match TRBD2. Germline lookup yields CDR1 KGHSH and CDR2 LQKENI. CDR3 length: 16 amino acids. V shed 3 bases, J shed 2 bases, and the junction held 1 base outside the gene matches. CDR3 sequence reads: CASSPGTSGRAYEQYF. In nucleotides, the CDR3 is TGTGCCAGCTCACCGGGGACTAGCGGGAGGGCCTACGAGCAGTACTTC.